The 28 T cell receptor beta chains below were found in one sample sequenced in a study of cytomegalovirus exposure and HLA in healthy donors. The study ran its PCR with 60 Vbeta and 13 Jbeta primers. Clones were read by immunoSEQ multiplex PCR, and TCRdb kept only the in-frame ones, dropping some. The sample lists approximately 140,000 clones; 70% to 90% were seen once. The material sequenced was PBMCs. Every receptor here comes from a woman in her thirties or forties in good health and CMV-seropositive.

CDR3 DNA: TGTGCCAGCAGCTTAAGTCCGGAAGGGGGCACAGATACGCAGTATTTT. Protein: CASSLSPEGGTDTQYF. The rearrangement joins TRBV7-3 to TRBJ2-3, with a weak D call TRBD1 (5 bases). With 1 base removed from V and 1 base from J, the gap between germline ends came to 12 bases. Germline CDR1 is SGHTA and CDR2 is FQGTGA. This CDR3 spans 16 amino acids.

This sequence joins TRBV6-5 and TRBJ2-5; perhaps TRBD1 as D (5 bases). The germline V and J ends were trimmed by 5 bases and 5 bases, with 12 bases remaining between them. This CDR3 contains 13 residues. CDR1 and CDR2 (germline): MNHEY, SVGAGI. CDR3 in amino acids: CASSGQGSETQYF. The DNA of the CDR3 is TGTGCCAGCAGTGGGCAGGGTTCGGAGACCCAGTACTTC.

The CDR3 nucleotides are TGCGCCAGCAGCCTGTCGGGTACTGCTAACTATGGCTACACCTTC. Translating it yields CASSLSGTANYGYTF. The V gene is TRBV5-1, the J gene TRBJ1-2; D is undetermined. The V gene lost 4 bases and the J gene lost 0 bases, with 13 bases spanning the gap. Germline CDR1 reads SGHRS; CDR2 reads YFSETQ. The CDR3 length is 15 residues.

The CDR3 protein is CAISDRATDTQYF. CDR3 DNA sequence: TGTGCCATCTCCGACAGAGCGACAGATACGCAGTATTTT. The V gene is TRBV6-1, the J gene TRBJ2-3; maybe TRBD1 (5 bases). V dropped 10 bases and J dropped 3 bases, with 14 bases sitting between them. Germline loops: CDR1 MNHNS, CDR2 SASEGT. CDR3 size: 13 residues.

The DNA of the CDR3 is TGTGCCAGCACCCTGCCGGGACAGGGATATGGCTACACCTTC. Translated: CASTLPGQGYGYTF. The rearrangement uses TRBV5-6 and TRBJ1-2; 9 positions match TRBD1. Germline V gene lookup returns CDR1 SGHDT and CDR2 YYEEEE. Trimming at V came to 6 bases and at J to 5 bases, leaving 8 bases not matched to a gene. The CDR3 loop spans 14 amino acids.

J is TRBJ2-7 and V is TRBV13, with D perhaps matching TRBD1 (6 bases). Germline V gene sequence: CDR1 PRHDT, CDR2 FYEKMQ (reference sequence). Trimming shortened V by 5 bases and J by 0 bases, and 11 bases separated the two germline ends. The CDR3 is made up of 14 amino acids. The chain's CDR3 is CASSPDRSSYEQYF. For the CDR3, the DNA is TGTGCCAGCAGCCCTGACAGGAGCTCCTACGAGCAGTACTTC.

This sequence joins TRBV2 and TRBJ2-1; 8 bases agree with TRBD1. Per germline, CDR1 SNHLY and CDR2 FYNNEI. CDR3 length: 15 amino acids. With V trimmed by 7 bases and J by 6 bases, 11 bases remained unmatched. The CDR3 DNA reads as TGTGCCAGCATCGATAGTACAGGGGGTATCAATGAGCAGTTCTTC. Its translation is CASIDSTGGINEQFF.

The genes are TRBV6-5 and TRBJ2-7; 10 nucleotides align to TRBD1. J was trimmed by 3 bases and V by 5 bases; bases with no gene match: 7. The CDR3 extends over 15 amino acids. From germline, CDR1 is MNHEY and CDR2 SVGAGI. CDR3 loop: CASSRGTGVIYEQYF. In nucleotides, the CDR3 is TGTGCCAGCAGTCGAGGGACAGGGGTAATCTACGAGCAGTACTTC.

The chain carries TRBV4-3 and TRBJ2-7; D unclear. The CDR3 length is 19 residues. V was pared by 0 bases and J by 0 bases, with 21 bases between. Germline-derived CDR1 and CDR2 are LGHNA and YSLEER. The CDR3 sequence is CASSQDEVVRLKSSYEQYF. As DNA, the CDR3 is TGCGCCAGCAGCCAAGATGAGGTGGTCCGGTTAAAGAGCTCCTACGAGCAGTACTTC.

This chain uses TRBV30 with TRBJ1-2; TRBD1 matches 7 bases. V gave up 5 bases and J gave up 8 bases; unmatched junction bases: 11. The CDR3 consists of 13 residues. Germline V gives CDR1 GTSNPN, CDR2 SVGIG (reference sequence). Here the CDR3 reads CAWEGRGTEGYTF. The CDR3 nucleotides read TGTGCCTGGGAAGGCAGGGGGACGGAGGGCTACACCTTC.

This clone was detected only a few times. This rearrangement joins TRBV25-1 to TRBJ2-5; tentatively, D is TRBD2 (7 bases). The end of the DNA fits TRBJ2-7 better, so the J call may be wrong. The germline CDR1 and CDR2 sequences are MGHDK and SYGVNS. The CDR3 runs to 14 residues. For the CDR3, the DNA is TGTGCCAGCAGCAGGGGAGGGAGTGGCTACGAGCAGTACTTC. Its protein product is CASSRGGSGYEQYF.

V gene TRBV10-3 combines with J gene TRBJ2-3, with 7 bases identical to TRBD2. This CDR3 region has 17 residues. V lost 8 bases, J lost 8 bases, and 22 bases stayed unmatched. Germline CDR1 and CDR2: ENHRY and SYGVKD. Written as DNA, the CDR3 is TGTGCCATCGGGGCTAGCGGAGGCCTCTCCCTAGAGGGTACGCAGTATTTT. Translating it yields CAIGASGGLSLEGTQYF.

V is TRBV19 and J is TRBJ1-4, with D uncertain. Germline V gene lookup returns CDR1 LNHDA and CDR2 SQIVND (reference sequence). The CDR3 has 15 residues. Trimming cost V 3 bases and J 5 bases, with 13 bases left between them. The CDR3 sequence is CASSMGASGNEKLFF. The CDR3 DNA reads TGTGCCAGTAGTATGGGCGCTTCGGGGAATGAAAAACTGTTTTTT.

In its sample, this clone was seen once. The chain recombines TRBV6-6 with TRBJ2-1, with 15 bases lining up with TRBD2. This CDR3 has 16 amino acids. The V and J ends lost 3 bases and 6 bases, in that order; junction bases with no gene match: 3. Germline CDR1 and CDR2: MNHNY and SVGAGI (reference sequence). The CDR3 nucleotides read TGTGCCAGCAGTTATGGGACTAGCGGGAGGCTCAATGAGCAGTTCTTC. Translated, it gives CASSYGTSGRLNEQFF.

The chain employs TRBV18 and TRBJ1-4, with D possibly TRBD1 on 5 matching bases. Germline lookup yields CDR1 KGHSH and CDR2 LQKENI. This CDR3 spans 16 amino acids. V lost 4 bases, J lost 6 bases, and 18 bases lay in between. The CDR3 DNA reads as TGTGCCAGCTCACTCTCCACTTGGGGCAGAGATGAAAAACTGTTTTTT. Protein sequence: CASSLSTWGRDEKLFF.

This clone showed up just a few times. V is TRBV15 and J is TRBJ2-7, with TRBD2 matching 15 bases. The CDR3 totals 16 residues. Germline V gene lookup returns CDR1 LNHNV and CDR2 YYDKDF (reference sequence). Germline trimming cut 0 bases from V and 5 bases from J; bases unmatched to any gene: 2. The CDR3 bases are TGTGCCACCAGCAGAGAAAGGACTAGCGGGAGGGACGAGCAGTACTTC. This translates into CATSRERTSGRDEQYF.

The chain uses TRBV7-2 and TRBJ2-3, with TRBD2 matching over 11 bases. The CDR3 is 15 residues long. The trim removed 5 bases at V and 7 bases at J, leaving 8 bases unmatched. The germline V gene encodes CDR1 SGHTA and CDR2 FQGNSA. The CDR3 is CASSTGTSGINTQYF. CDR3 nucleotides: TGTGCCAGCAGCACCGGGACTAGCGGTATAAATACGCAGTATTTT.

This clone was counted between two and nine times. The J gene is TRBJ1-1, the V gene TRBV4-2; no definite D call. There are 15 residues in the CDR3. From germline, CDR1 is LGHNA and CDR2 YNFKEQ. V gave up 0 bases and J gave up 6 bases, with 14 bases separating them. CDR3 protein: CASSQEGGVWAEAFF. CDR3 in DNA: TGTGCCAGCAGCCAAGAAGGCGGGGTTTGGGCTGAAGCTTTCTTT.

The chain has TRBV7-9 and TRBJ1-5; 9 nucleotides agree with TRBD1. The germline V gene encodes CDR1 SEHNR and CDR2 FQNEAQ (reference sequence). After removal of 3 bases from V and 3 bases from J, the junction contained 12 bases not matched to a gene. CDR3 length: 18 amino acids. The CDR3 DNA follows: TGTGCCAGCAGCTTGGGGACAGGGTTCCTAGGTAACAATCAGCCCCAGCATTTT. Amino acid sequence: CASSLGTGFLGNNQPQHF. The full variable domain, with the rest looked up from reference TRBV7-9 and TRBJ1-5, is DTGVSQNPRHKITKRGQNVTFRCDPISEHNRLYWYRQTLGQGPEFLTYFQNEAQLEKSRLLSDRFSAERPKGSFSTLEIQRTEQGDSAMYLCASSLGTGFLGNNQPQHFGDGTRLSIL.

This chain uses TRBV10-2 with TRBJ1-1; 7 bases map to TRBD1. The CDR3 extends over 15 amino acids. Per the germline V gene, CDR1 is WSHSY and CDR2 is SAAADI. The trim removed 0 bases at V and 4 bases at J, leaving 5 bases unmatched. The CDR3 DNA reads as TGCGCCAGCAGTGAGTCCAGGGGGATTGGCACTGAAGCTTTCTTT. Translation gives CASSESRGIGTEAFF.

This chain joins TRBV27 and TRBJ1-1; D remains unclear. The CDR3 consists of 13 residues. From germline, CDR1 is MNHEY and CDR2 SMNVEV (reference sequence). Trimming pared 0 bases from V and 1 base from J, leaving 3 bases between. The CDR3 is CASSLSANTEAFF. CDR3 sequence (DNA): TGTGCCAGCAGTTTATCAGCGAACACTGAAGCTTTCTTT.

The chain combines TRBV6-6 with TRBJ1-1; tentative D call: TRBD1 (5 bases). Trimming left V 6 bases short and J 1 base short, with 9 bases between. Germline V gives CDR1 MNHNY, CDR2 SVGAGI (reference sequence). The CDR3 is made up of 13 amino acids. The CDR3 DNA reads TGTGCCAGCAGCCATACAGGGAACACTGAAGCTTTCTTT. This translates into CASSHTGNTEAFF.

The chain carries TRBV25-1 and TRBJ2-3; 8 bases fit TRBD2. This CDR3 has 16 residues. Germline lookup yields CDR1 MGHDK and CDR2 SYGVNS. With 4 bases clipped from V and 0 bases from J, the junction kept 6 bases outside the gene matches. The CDR3 sequence is CASSVLAGSSTDTQYF. CDR3 DNA sequence: TGTGCCAGCAGTGTCCTAGCGGGTAGTAGCACAGATACGCAGTATTTT.

J is TRBJ2-1 and V is TRBV10-1, with D perhaps TRBD1 (7 bases). Germline CDR1 WNHNN, CDR2 SYGVQD (reference sequence). Between the trimmed V and J ends, which lost 4 bases and 2 bases, there was a span of 15 bases. The CDR3 loop spans 16 amino acids. The CDR3 DNA reads TGCGCCAGCAGTGCTTTTAGCAGGGGGGCCTACAATGAGCAGTTCTTC. Translation gives CASSAFSRGAYNEQFF.

CDR3 in amino acids: CASSLTQGSTEAFF. DNA for the CDR3: TGTGCCAGCAGCTTAACACAGGGGAGCACTGAAGCTTTCTTT. The rearrangement joins TRBV7-9 to TRBJ1-1; 7 positions match TRBD1. The CDR3 is 14 amino acids. Trimming took 2 bases from V and 4 from J; bases not matched to a gene: 4. Germline V gives CDR1 SEHNR, CDR2 FQNEAQ (reference sequence). Full variable domain (rest looked up from reference TRBV7-9 and TRBJ1-1): DTGVSQNPRHKITKRGQNVTFRCDPISEHNRLYWYRQTLGQGPEFLTYFQNEAQLEKSRLLSDRFSAERPKGSFSTLEIQRTEQGDSAMYLCASSLTQGSTEAFFGQGTRLTVV.

On this clone itself: The junction departs from germline at one end; a sequencing error may be responsible. This chain connects TRBV7-7 to TRBJ2-3; TRBD2 agrees at 8 bases. The CDR3 has 15 residues. Looked up from germline, CDR1 is SSHAT and CDR2 is FNYEAQ (reference sequence). CDR3 DNA: TGTGCTAGCAGTCCCGCCCGGGGGGGTACAGATACGCAGTATTTT. Translating gives CASSPARGGTDTQYF.

This chain connects TRBV10-3 to TRBJ1-2, with a tentative D call TRBD1 (6 bases). Trimming took off 6 bases at V and 8 bases at J, with 16 bases between the two ends. Germline V lookup: CDR1 ENHRY, CDR2 SYGVKD. This CDR3 is 13 amino acids long. CDR3 coding DNA: TGTGCCATCAGGGAAACAGGGAATCGCGGCTACACCTTC. Its protein product is CAIRETGNRGYTF.

This clone has a single count. The V and J genes are TRBV29-1 and TRBJ2-1; 8 bases align to TRBD1. Germline CDR1 reads SQVTM; CDR2 reads ANQGSEA. CDR3 length equals 18 residues. V was pared by 7 bases and J by 0 bases, with 17 bases of the junction left unmatched. CDR3 region: CSAVPTGGTGISYNEQFF. The CDR3 nucleotides are TGCAGCGCAGTCCCAACAGGGGGGACCGGGATCTCCTACAATGAGCAGTTCTTC.